A selection of T cell receptor beta chains follows, all from one sample in a study of shared clonotypes between healthy human individuals. Generated by immunoSEQ multiplex PCR, the TCRdb table keeps only in-frame clones and is missing some. Here the sample spans 2 million to 2.5 million clones, approximately 94% being singletons. The sequenced material came from naive CD8+ T cells from PBMCs. These receptors came from a man aged 18 to 29 in good health. Some clones in this sample may be carry-over from other donors' samples. CDR3s include the opening cysteine and the closing phenylalanine or tryptophan. D genes are given only for firm matches.

CDR3: CASSFLRFQETQYF; J: TRBJ2-5; V: TRBV28; D: .
CDR3: CASSLAGVGNEQFF; J: TRBJ2-1; V: TRBV7-3; D: TRBD2
CDR3: CASTPRDHPKETQYF; J: TRBJ2-5; V: TRBV11-2; D: .
CDR3: CASSSLWGGTEYF; J: TRBJ2-4; V: TRBV7-2; D: TRBD2
CDR3: CASSLSWEREVSYEQYF; J: TRBJ2-7; V: TRBV27; D: TRBD2
CDR3: CASSSAPGQPMGSNQPQHF; J: TRBJ1-5; V: TRBV4-1; D: .
CDR3: CASSHDRPGNTIYF; J: TRBJ1-3; V: TRBV5-1; D: .
CDR3: CASSPTGSDTQYF; J: TRBJ2-3; V: TRBV7-9; D: .
CDR3: CASSEAGGNEQFF; J: TRBJ2-1; V: TRBV10-1; D: .
CDR3: CASSTGLAGAYEQYF; J: TRBJ2-7; V: TRBV27; D: TRBD2
CDR3: CASSPTREIHGYTF; J: TRBJ1-2; V: TRBV28; D: .
CDR3: CASSQARGYGNTIYF; J: TRBJ1-3; V: TRBV4-1; D: .
CDR3: CASSLVGNRGTDTQYF; J: TRBJ2-3; V: TRBV7-8; D: .
CDR3: CASNQGDPESQPQHF; J: TRBJ1-5; V: TRBV28; D: .
CDR3: CASSPQGADGELFF; J: TRBJ2-2; V: TRBV4-1; D: TRBD1
CDR3: CASTLGVGGSEQFF; J: TRBJ2-1; V: TRBV19; D: TRBD1
CDR3: CASSLFSDTEAFF; J: TRBJ1-1; V: TRBV28; D: .
CDR3: CSARGAETQYF; J: TRBJ2-5; V: TRBV29-1; D: .